The 18 T cell receptor beta chains in this list originate from one sample, sequenced in a study of blood T cell repertoires in COVID-19. Sequencing used immunoSEQ multiplex PCR; TCRdb keeps in-frame clones, though not all of them. The data show about 100,000 clones, with 85% to 90% seen just once and around 5.4% held by the top ten. The specimen was peripheral blood. The origin of the receptors is a human donor in a cohort sampled during active COVID-19.

The count of this clone is one. This rearrangement joins TRBV9 to TRBJ2-3; perhaps TRBD1 as D (6 bases). V dropped 2 bases and J dropped 6 bases, with 13 bases sitting between them. CDR3 size: 14 residues. Germline V gene lookup returns CDR1 SGDLS and CDR2 YYNGEE. This chain's CDR3 is CASSVLYREDTQYF. As DNA, the CDR3 is TGTGCCAGCAGCGTCCTTTACAGGGAGGATACGCAGTATTTT.

The chain recombines TRBV7-8 with TRBJ1-1; 11 bases match TRBD1. Germline V CDR1 and CDR2: SGHVS, FQNEAQ. The CDR3 length is 12 residues. The J segment lost 11 bases and the V segment lost 5 bases, leaving 4 bases of the junction unmatched. The DNA of the CDR3 is TGTGCCAGCAGCGGACAGGGGGCCGGCGCTTTCTTT. As protein: CASSGQGAGAFF.

The V gene is TRBV28, the J gene TRBJ2-7, with 10 positions matching TRBD1. Unmatched junction bases numbered 3, after V lost 1 base and J lost 6 bases. The CDR3 length is 14 residues. The V gene's germline CDR1 is MDHEN and CDR2 SYDVKM. CDR3 protein: CASSLSDRGIEQYF. CDR3 sequence (DNA): TGTGCCAGCAGTTTATCGGACAGGGGGATCGAGCAGTACTTC.

The chain combines TRBV28 with TRBJ2-7; the match to TRBD2 covers 7 bases. The J segment lost 2 bases and the V segment lost 8 bases, leaving 3 bases of the junction unmatched. This CDR3 is built from 12 residues. Germline values: CDR1 MDHEN, CDR2 SYDVKM. The CDR3 spells CASFGGAYEQYF. The CDR3 bases are TGTGCCAGCTTTGGGGGGGCCTACGAGCAGTACTTC.

The V call is TRBV5-1, the J call TRBJ1-1; no firm D call. The V end lost 0 bases, the J end lost 1 base, and 7 bases lay between the germline ends. The CDR3 is 14 amino acids. CDR1 is SGHRS, CDR2 YFSETQ, per germline. The CDR3 spells CASSLAAANTEAFF. In nucleotides, the CDR3 is TGCGCCAGCAGCTTGGCCGCGGCGAACACTGAAGCTTTCTTT.

The rearrangement links TRBV19 to TRBJ1-1; weak D call: TRBD1 (5 bases). V was pared by 9 bases and J by 0 bases, with 8 bases between. This CDR3 comprises 12 residues. Germline V gene data show CDR1 as LNHDA and CDR2 as SQIVND (reference sequence). The CDR3 sequence is CASRTLNTEAFF. The CDR3 region has the DNA TGTGCCAGCAGGACACTGAACACTGAAGCTTTCTTT.

This chain links TRBV4-2 with TRBJ2-5, with 10 bases fitting TRBD1. V gave up 1 base and J gave up 5 bases; unmatched junction bases: 10. Germline CDR1 is LGHNA and CDR2 is YNFKEQ. This CDR3 is 17 amino acids long. CDR3 sequence: CASSQGTGGLFGETQYF. CDR3 DNA: TGTGCCAGCAGCCAAGGGACAGGGGGACTTTTTGGGGAGACCCAGTACTTC.

The chain couples TRBV20-1 to TRBJ2-7, with 11 bases aligning to TRBD1. The V segment lost 3 bases and the J segment 4 bases; nucleotides outside the gene matches: 8. The germline gives CDR1 DFQATT, CDR2 SNEGSKA (reference sequence). This CDR3 is 15 amino acids long. The CDR3 loop is CSASSRDRGMYEQYF. CDR3 coding DNA: TGCAGTGCTAGTTCCCGGGACAGGGGGATGTACGAGCAGTACTTC.

The V gene is TRBV28, the J gene TRBJ2-7, with TRBD2 identical over 9 bases. Trimming removed 4 bases from V and 0 bases from J; junction bases left unmatched: 10. This CDR3 comprises 17 residues. The germline CDR1 and CDR2 sequences are MDHEN and SYDVKM. CDR3 region: CASSSLLLAGLSYEQYF. DNA for the CDR3: TGTGCCAGCAGTTCTCTCCTACTAGCGGGTCTCTCCTACGAGCAGTACTTC.

The V and J genes are TRBV27 and TRBJ2-5; 8 bases line up with TRBD2. Unmatched junction bases numbered 9, after V lost 5 bases and J lost 4 bases. This CDR3 is built from 15 residues. From germline, CDR1 is MNHEY and CDR2 SMNVEV (reference sequence). The CDR3 is CASSLRTSSPETQYF. CDR3 nucleotide sequence: TGTGCCAGCAGTCTTCGGACTAGCTCCCCAGAGACCCAGTACTTC.

The V call is TRBV6-5, the J call TRBJ1-1, with 9 bases lining up with TRBD1. J lost 10 bases, V lost 6 bases, and 6 bases had no gene match. The CDR3 length is 12 residues. CDR1 is MNHEY, CDR2 SVGAGI, per germline. The CDR3 here is CASRITGGRAFF. As DNA, the CDR3 is TGTGCCAGCAGAATCACAGGGGGCAGAGCTTTCTTT.

V gene TRBV12-5 combines with J gene TRBJ2-1; D is perhaps TRBD2 (5 bases). Germline V gene data show CDR1 as LGHNT and CDR2 as FRNRAP. V lost 0 bases, J lost 5 bases, and 8 bases lay in between. The CDR3 covers 14 residues. The CDR3 coding sequence is TGTGCTAGTGGTTTGGTAACTAGAAACAATGAGCAGTTCTTC. It specifies CASGLVTRNNEQFF.

The chain links TRBV29-1 to TRBJ1-2; the D gene is possibly TRBD1 (5 bases). V was trimmed by 4 bases and J by 7 bases, leaving 25 bases between them. The V gene's germline CDR1 is SQVTM and CDR2 ANQGSEA. The length of the CDR3 is 16 residues. Here the CDR3 DNA reads TGCAGCGTTGCGGTATGGACTACCGGGACGTCGGGTGGCTACACCTTC. Protein: CSVAVWTTGTSGGYTF.

The chain is built from TRBV28 and TRBJ2-3; 9 positions match TRBD1. From germline, CDR1 is MDHEN and CDR2 SYDVKM. Losses at the gene ends were 7 bases for V and 1 base for J; bases not matched to a gene: 9. CDR3 length: 16 residues. The CDR3 is CASTHRGRIGTDTQYF. In nucleotides, the CDR3 is TGTGCCAGCACCCACAGGGGGCGCATTGGCACAGATACGCAGTATTTT.

V and J are TRBV27 and TRBJ2-1; D possibly corresponds to TRBD1 (5 bases). Trimming shortened V by 6 bases and J by 8 bases, and 11 bases separated the two germline ends. CDR1 and CDR2 (germline): MNHEY, SMNVEV (reference sequence). This CDR3 comprises 12 residues. CDR3 nucleotide sequence: TGTGCCAGCAGCAGGGCCCCCCATGAGCAGTTCTTC. It translates to CASSRAPHEQFF.

The rearrangement links TRBV5-1 to TRBJ2-7, with D maybe TRBD2 (6 bases). Trimming removed 0 bases at V and 5 bases at J, with 15 bases between. The CDR3 totals 15 residues. The germline V gene has CDR1 SGHRS and CDR2 YFSETQ. CDR3 DNA: TGCGCCAGCAGCTTGGATCTCGGGAGTGCGGACGAGCAGTACTTC. It encodes CASSLDLGSADEQYF.

A single count supports this clone. V and J are TRBV9 and TRBJ2-2; D is undetermined. The CDR3 sequence is 15 residues long. The V and J ends lost 2 bases and 1 base respectively, with 9 bases between them. Germline CDR1 SGDLS, CDR2 YYNGEE. The CDR3 coding sequence is TGTGCCAGCAGCGTCGGTAGCCAGAACACCGGGGAGCTGTTTTTT. Its protein is CASSVGSQNTGELFF. Supplemented by reference TRBV9 and TRBJ2-2, the full variable domain reads DSGVTQTPKHLITATGQRVTLRCSPRSGDLSVYWYQQSLDQGLQFLIQYYNGEERAKGNILERFSAQQFPDLHSELNLSSLELGDSALYFCASSVGSQNTGELFFGEGSRLTVL.

This sequence joins TRBV10-3 and TRBJ1-5; D uncertain. The V end was cut by 2 bases, the J end by 7 bases, with 9 bases between. The germline gives CDR1 ENHRY, CDR2 SYGVKD. The CDR3 extends over 13 amino acids. CDR3 in amino acids: CAISEGGIQPQHF. The CDR3 coding sequence is TGTGCCATCAGTGAGGGAGGGATACAGCCCCAGCATTTT.